One T cell receptor (beta chain) is described in this entry. Its antigen target is currently unknown. No base quality information exists; no much larger clone differs at one position. As encoded in the germline V gene (reference sequence), CDR1 is DFQATT while CDR2 is SNEGSKA. There are 11 amino acids in the CDR3, from cysteine to phenylalanine inclusive. Only the CDR3 part of the read is kept: 33 bases, read in frame from the first base. V and J are truncated by 1 base and 5 bases respectively, leaving an intervening sequence of 5 bases. The protocol used for the library was the immunoSEQ multiplex PCR assay. Entries here come from immuneACCESS through TCRdb and include only in-frame sequences with V and J called. Some clones fail to appear in such tables; in the studies checked, an unresolved V gene covers under half of the shortfall, and the cause of the remainder is unknown. The sample data list 600,000 to 900,000 clones, and approximately 85% of these were observed just once. Together, the top ten hold around 0.01% of the sample.

The sample comes from a study of shared T cell receptors in the human thymus (dated by TCRdb to the early 2020s). Regarding the complete study: The study examined how self-reactive, shared T-cell receptor alpha chains are generated in the human thymus.

The same specimen was also included in a second study, on human thymus T cells. The second study, in turn, reports: The donors were immunologically healthy infants in Finland who had open corrective cardiac surgery for congenital heart defects. Thymus tissue was collected as surgical resects that were removed during corrective cardiac surgery. Usage of V and J gene segments appeared to be biased in both the thymic and the peripheral blood repertoires. The related research found that thymic TCR repertoires overlapped highly between unrelated individuals. The study characterized TCR alpha and beta repertoires from eight infant thymus samples and a few related peripheral blood samples. Donor ages ranging from roughly 7 to 250 days were recorded, and a handful of male and a couple of female infants were included in the cohort. After being mechanically released from the tissue, thymocytes were kept at -70 degrees C in pellets of roughly 9.5-32 million cells. A QIAsymphony instrument was used to extract genomic DNA from frozen cell pellets. Using the immunoSEQ multiplex PCR assay, the TCRB and TCRAD loci were amplified from a standardized quantity of quality-controlled genomic DNA. The amplicons spanned the V(D)J region and were long enough to cover the CDR3 and allow V and J genes to be identified. Through the commercial immunoSEQ service, the amplicons were sequenced on an Illumina platform. Primer bias and sequencing errors were corrected using previously described methods, and TCRAD and TCRB definitions followed the IMGT database. Repertoires were analysed with immunoSEQ Analyzer 3.0 and VDJTools, covering basic statistics, V/J segment usage, diversity estimates, rarefaction and pairwise overlap. Chao1, ChaoE, Efron-Thisted, Shannon and inverse Simpson indices were used to estimate diversity, which was also estimated on datasets down-sampled to the smallest sample. Repertoire overlap was assessed by strict matching of CDR3 nucleotide sequence, V gene and J gene, and clustering was done by Jaccard-based multidimensional scaling. On average, thymus samples yielded about 810,000 unique TCRB clonotypes, whereas blood samples yielded roughly 80,000.

The sequenced material came from thymocytes. This sequence originates from a girl under two years old with a congenital heart defect. Donor details come from another sample of the same person, matched by shared clones. The chain employs TRBV20-1 and TRBJ2-5; the D segment cannot be called with confidence. The base sequence is TGCAGTGCTAGAGTTGCGGAGACCCAGTACTTC. This encodes CSARVAETQYF.